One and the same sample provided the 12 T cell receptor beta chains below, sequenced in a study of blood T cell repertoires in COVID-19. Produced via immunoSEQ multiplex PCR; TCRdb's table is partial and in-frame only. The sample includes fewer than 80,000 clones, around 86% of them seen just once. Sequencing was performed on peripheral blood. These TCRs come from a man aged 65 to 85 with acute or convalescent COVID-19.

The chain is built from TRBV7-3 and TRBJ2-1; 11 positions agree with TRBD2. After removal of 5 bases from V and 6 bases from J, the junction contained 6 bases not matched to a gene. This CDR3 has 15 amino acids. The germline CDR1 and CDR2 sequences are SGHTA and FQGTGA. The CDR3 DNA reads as TGTGCCAGCAGCCGAACTAGCGGGAGCACCAATGAGCAGTTCTTC. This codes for CASSRTSGSTNEQFF.

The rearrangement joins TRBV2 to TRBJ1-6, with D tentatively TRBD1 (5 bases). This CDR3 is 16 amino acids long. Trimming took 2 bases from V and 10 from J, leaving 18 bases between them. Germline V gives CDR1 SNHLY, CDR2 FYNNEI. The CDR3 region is CASSESQGSIRSPLHF. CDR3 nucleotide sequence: TGTGCCAGCAGTGAATCCCAGGGTAGTATACGGTCACCCCTCCACTTT.

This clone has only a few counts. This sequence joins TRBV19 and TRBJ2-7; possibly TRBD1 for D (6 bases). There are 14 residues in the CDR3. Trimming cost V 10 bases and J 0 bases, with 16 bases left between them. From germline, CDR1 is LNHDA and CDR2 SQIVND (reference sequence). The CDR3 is CATTDSSSSYEQYF. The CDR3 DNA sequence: TGTGCCACCACGGACAGCTCAAGCTCCTACGAGCAGTACTTC.

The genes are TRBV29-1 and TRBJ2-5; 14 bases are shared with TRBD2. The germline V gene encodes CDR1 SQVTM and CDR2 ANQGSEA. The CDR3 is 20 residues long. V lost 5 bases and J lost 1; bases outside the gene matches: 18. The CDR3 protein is CSVWGLAGDWLGGGQETQYF. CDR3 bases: TGCAGCGTTTGGGGACTAGCGGGAGACTGGCTAGGGGGCGGCCAAGAGACCCAGTACTTC.

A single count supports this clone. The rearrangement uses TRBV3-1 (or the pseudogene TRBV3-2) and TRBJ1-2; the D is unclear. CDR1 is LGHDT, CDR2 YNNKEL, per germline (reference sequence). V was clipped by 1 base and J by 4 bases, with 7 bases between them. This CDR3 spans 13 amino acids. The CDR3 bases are TGTGCCAGCAGCCAAGGTAGAATCTATGGCTACACCTTC. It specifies CASSQGRIYGYTF.

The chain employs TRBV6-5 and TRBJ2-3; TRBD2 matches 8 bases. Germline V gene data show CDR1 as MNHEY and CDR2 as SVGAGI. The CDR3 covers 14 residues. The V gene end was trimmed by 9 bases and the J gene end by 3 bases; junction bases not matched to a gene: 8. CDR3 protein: CASKAGDLTDTQYF. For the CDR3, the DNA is TGTGCCAGTAAAGCGGGGGATCTGACAGATACGCAGTATTTT.

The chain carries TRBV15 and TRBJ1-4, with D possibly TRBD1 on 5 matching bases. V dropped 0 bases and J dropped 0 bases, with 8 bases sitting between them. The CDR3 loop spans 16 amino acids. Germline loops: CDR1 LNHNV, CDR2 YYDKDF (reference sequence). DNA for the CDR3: TGTGCCACCAGCAGAGATCCAGGGACAACTAATGAAAAACTGTTTTTT. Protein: CATSRDPGTTNEKLFF.

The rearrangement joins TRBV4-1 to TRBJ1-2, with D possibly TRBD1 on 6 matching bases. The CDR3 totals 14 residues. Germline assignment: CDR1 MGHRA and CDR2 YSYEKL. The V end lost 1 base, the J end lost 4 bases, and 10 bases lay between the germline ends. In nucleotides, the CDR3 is TGCGCCAGCAGCCAAGGGACAGAGCGCTATGGCTACACCTTC. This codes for CASSQGTERYGYTF.

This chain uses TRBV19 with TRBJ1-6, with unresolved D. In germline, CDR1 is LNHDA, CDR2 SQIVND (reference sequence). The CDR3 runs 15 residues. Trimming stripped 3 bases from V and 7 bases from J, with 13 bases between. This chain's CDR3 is CASSIPRRGNSPLHF. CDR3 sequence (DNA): TGTGCCAGTAGTATTCCCCGGAGAGGGAATTCACCCCTCCACTTT.

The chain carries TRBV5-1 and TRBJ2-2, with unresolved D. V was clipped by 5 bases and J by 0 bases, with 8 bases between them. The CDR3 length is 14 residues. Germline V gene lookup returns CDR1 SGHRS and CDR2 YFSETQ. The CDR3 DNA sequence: TGCGCCAGCAGAAGGCTAGCGAACACCGGGGAGCTGTTTTTT. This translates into CASRRLANTGELFF.

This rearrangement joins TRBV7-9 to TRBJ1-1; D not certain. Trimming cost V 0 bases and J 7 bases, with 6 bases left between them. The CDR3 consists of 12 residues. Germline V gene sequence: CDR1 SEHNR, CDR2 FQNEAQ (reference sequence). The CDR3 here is CASSLARGEAFF. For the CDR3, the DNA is TGTGCCAGCAGCTTAGCGCGGGGTGAAGCTTTCTTT.

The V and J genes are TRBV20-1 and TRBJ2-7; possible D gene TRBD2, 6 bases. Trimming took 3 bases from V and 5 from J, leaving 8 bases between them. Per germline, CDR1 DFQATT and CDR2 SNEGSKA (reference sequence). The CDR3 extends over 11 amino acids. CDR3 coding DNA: TGCAGTGCTAGGGCGGGACACGAGCAGTACTTC. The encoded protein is CSARAGHEQYF.